The T cell receptor beta chain described here comes from a study of Graves' ophthalmopathy and Graves' hyperthyroidism. This clonotype was recorded at least ten times. None of the included patients had other autoimmune diseases, uncontrolled infections, pregnancy or lactation, as these led to exclusion. Transcripts of RNA were the source for amplifying TCR beta CDR3 regions. An initial RT-PCR round employing HTBI primers preceded a second-round multiplex PCR. One entry per CDR3 protein, called by TCRdb with MiXCR from the multiplex PCR reads. The table lists under 250,000 distinct CDR3 sequences, roughly 21% of them singletons. Trimming pared 6 bases from V and 0 bases from J, leaving 9 bases between. There are 14 residues in the CDR3. From germline, CDR1 is LNHDA and CDR2 SQIVND (reference sequence).

The chain recombines TRBV19 with TRBJ1-5; D possibly corresponds to TRBD1 (6 bases). This clonotype was sampled from a woman between 45 and 60 years old with Graves' ophthalmopathy. The specimen was peripheral blood. Here the CDR3 reads CASSPGHSNQPQHF. The CDR3 bases are TGTGCCAGTAGCCCGGGACATAGCAATCAGCCCCAGCATTTT.